This T cell receptor (beta chain) emerged from a study of HIV-infected patients and healthy controls. V trimming: 1 base; J trimming: 5 bases; junction bases outside the gene matches: 4. Per the germline V gene, CDR1 is MNHEY and CDR2 is SVGEGT. The CDR3 loop spans 15 amino acids. The study's findings and limits: Healthy control repertoires had roughly threefold more distinct CDR3s than untreated HIV+ repertoires, and higher Shannon diversity. No HLA typing of donors was done in this study.

Follow-up blood was drawn about 14 weeks, roughly three months, after antiretroviral therapy began. The repertoire came from unfractionated whole blood and reflected all unsorted peripheral T cells. About 540 ng RNA was reverse transcribed with alpha and beta constant-region primers. Separate chain-specific third strand synthesis with multiplexing indices produced the alpha and beta libraries. TCRdb ran MiXCR on the 5' RACE reads and lists one entry per CDR3 protein. The sample includes several thousand distinct CDR3 sequences, over 7.5% of them seen just once. In this sample, this clonotype is medium-sized. No antigen is known for it.

The sequences come from blood, collected during antiretroviral therapy. The J gene is TRBJ1-5, the V gene TRBV6-2 or TRBV6-3; 8 positions match TRBD1. This TCR was recovered from an adult with HIV infection. CDR3 nucleotides: TGTGCCAGCAGTTACTGGCAGGGGGCGGATCAGCCCCAGCATTTT. Its translation: CASSYWQGADQPQHF.